The 30 T cell receptor beta chains presented below share a single source sample, sequenced in a study of blood T cell repertoires in COVID-19. The assay was immunoSEQ multiplex PCR, and TCRdb's table has in-frame clones only and misses some. The data contain 200,000 or so clones, approximately 90% of them singletons. Source material: peripheral blood. The origin of the receptors is a man aged 25 to 45 with COVID-19, enrolled during active disease.

The V call is TRBV5-5, the J call TRBJ2-6; D remains unclear. The V gene lost 1 base and the J gene lost 4 bases, with 6 bases spanning the gap. The CDR3 is made up of 14 amino acids. Germline assignment: CDR1 SGHKS and CDR2 YYEKEE (reference sequence). DNA for the CDR3: TGTGCCAGCAGCTTGCGTTCCGGGGCCAACGTCCTGACTTTC. This encodes CASSLRSGANVLTF.

V and J are TRBV6-5 and TRBJ1-1; TRBD1 matches at 11 bases. CDR1 and CDR2 from the germline V gene are MNHEY and SVGAGI. This CDR3 spans 13 amino acids. Trimming cost V 4 bases and J 5 bases; bases outside gene matches: 0. The CDR3 here is CASSWDRGTEAFF. The CDR3 nucleotides are TGTGCCAGCAGTTGGGACAGGGGGACTGAAGCTTTCTTT.

The chain is built from TRBV20-1 and TRBJ1-2; D perhaps matches TRBD1 (6 bases). The CDR3 covers 11 residues. The germline CDR1 and CDR2 sequences are DFQATT and SNEGSKA (reference sequence). Trimming removed 6 bases at V and 7 bases at J, with 12 bases between. CDR3 bases: TGCAGTGCAGGGGGGGCGGGTGGCTACACCTTC. Translation: CSAGGAGGYTF.

This sequence joins TRBV5-1 and TRBJ1-2, with 7 bases aligning to TRBD1. Per the germline V gene, CDR1 is SGHRS and CDR2 is YFSETQ. The CDR3 has 16 amino acids. With 2 bases clipped from V and 7 bases from J, the junction kept 14 bases outside the gene matches. CDR3 region: CASSLPVGGGVGGYTF. CDR3 coding DNA: TGCGCCAGCAGCTTACCGGTAGGGGGCGGTGTCGGTGGCTACACCTTC.

This sequence joins TRBV18 and TRBJ1-1, with a tentative D call TRBD1 (5 bases). The CDR3 extends over 13 amino acids. V was shortened by 5 bases and J by 3 bases, with 10 bases between the two germline ends. Germline-derived CDR1 and CDR2 are KGHSH and LQKENI. CDR3 nucleotide sequence: TGTGCCAGCTCAGTGACACAGGACACTGAAGCTTTCTTT. Amino acid sequence: CASSVTQDTEAFF.

The chain couples TRBV9 to TRBJ1-5, with TRBD1 identical over 10 bases. The CDR3 extends over 15 amino acids. Germline CDR1 reads SGDLS; CDR2 reads YYNGEE. The V gene end was trimmed by 3 bases and the J gene end by 3 bases; junction bases not matched to a gene: 3. This chain's CDR3 is CASSGGQGFNQPQHF. The CDR3 DNA sequence: TGTGCCAGCAGCGGGGGACAGGGGTTCAATCAGCCCCAGCATTTT.

The chain has TRBV6-6 and TRBJ2-7; D possibly corresponds to TRBD2 (6 bases). The CDR3 length is 12 residues. V dropped 5 bases and J dropped 2 bases, with 7 bases sitting between them. Germline V gene data show CDR1 as MNHNY and CDR2 as SVGAGI (reference sequence). The CDR3 sequence: CASSTSPYEQYF. The DNA of the CDR3 is TGTGCCAGCAGTACTAGCCCCTACGAGCAGTACTTC.

This chain joins TRBV11-2 and TRBJ1-6, with no clear D. The CDR3 consists of 16 residues. The V end was cut by 0 bases, the J end by 0 bases, with 6 bases between. Germline-derived CDR1 and CDR2 are SGHAT and FQNNGV. The CDR3 loop is CASSLDGSSYNSPLHF. The DNA for the CDR3 is TGTGCCAGCAGCTTAGATGGGAGCTCCTATAATTCACCCCTCCACTTT.

The chain uses TRBV15 and TRBJ2-1, with 12 bases identical to TRBD2. Germline trimming cut 0 bases from V and 0 bases from J; bases unmatched to any gene: 9. The CDR3 is 20 residues long. The germline CDR1 and CDR2 sequences are LNHNV and YYDKDF (reference sequence). CDR3 nucleotide sequence: TGTGCCACCAGCAGAGATCTCGGACTAGCGGGGTTCAGCTCCTACAATGAGCAGTTCTTC. Its translation is CATSRDLGLAGFSSYNEQFF.

This rearrangement joins TRBV6-6 to TRBJ2-3; no definite D call. Looked up from germline, CDR1 is MNHNY and CDR2 is SVGAGI (reference sequence). Trimming left V 2 bases short and J 0 bases short, with 3 bases between. The CDR3 is 13 residues long. CDR3 coding DNA: TGTGCCAGCAGTTACGAGAGCACAGATACGCAGTATTTT. This encodes CASSYESTDTQYF.

This clone was seen once. This sequence joins TRBV25-1 and TRBJ2-7, with D perhaps matching TRBD2 (5 bases). The CDR3 sequence is 13 residues long. V gave up 8 bases and J gave up 2 bases, with 13 bases separating them. Germline CDR1 is MGHDK and CDR2 is SYGVNS. The CDR3 loop reads CASSRDPTYEQYF. The DNA for the CDR3 is TGTGCCAGCTCCCGGGATCCAACCTACGAGCAGTACTTC.

The chain joins TRBV18 to TRBJ1-2; 10 positions match TRBD1. Looked up from germline, CDR1 is KGHSH and CDR2 is LQKENI. This CDR3 is 15 amino acids long. V trimming: 5 bases; J trimming: 6 bases; junction bases outside the gene matches: 9. The CDR3 spells CASSTGQGILDGYTF. CDR3 in DNA: TGTGCCAGCTCAACGGGACAGGGGATTCTTGATGGCTACACCTTC.

This chain joins TRBV4-1 and TRBJ2-3, with TRBD2 matching 13 bases. Germline V lookup: CDR1 MGHRA, CDR2 YSYEKL. This CDR3 contains 17 residues. V lost 3 bases, J lost 5 bases, and 8 bases stayed unmatched. The CDR3 nucleotides read TGCGCCAGCAGCCAGGCCGGACTAGCGGGGGCCCAAGATACGCAGTATTTT. Translating it yields CASSQAGLAGAQDTQYF.

The chain recombines TRBV28 with TRBJ2-2; no clear D. The CDR3 has 16 residues. V lost 6 bases and J 5 bases, leaving 19 bases between the germline ends. Germline loops: CDR1 MDHEN, CDR2 SYDVKM. For the CDR3, the DNA is TGTGCCAGCAGACCCGTGCCTGCAATCGGGACCGGGGAGCTGTTTTTT. Residues: CASRPVPAIGTGELFF.

This chain joins TRBV5-1 and TRBJ2-7; no firm D call. Germline V lookup: CDR1 SGHRS, CDR2 YFSETQ. V was cut by 2 bases and J by 0 bases, with 9 bases left in between. CDR3 length: 14 residues. In DNA form, the CDR3 reads TGCGCCAGCAGCTTCGACTGGAGCTCCTACGAGCAGTACTTC. This translates into CASSFDWSSYEQYF.

This clone was seen more than once but under ten times. V gene TRBV6-8 combines with J gene TRBJ1-6, with a possible D match to TRBD1 (5 bases). The V end lost 2 bases, the J end lost 9 bases, and 17 bases lay between the germline ends. In germline, CDR1 is MNHGY, CDR2 SAAAGT. This CDR3 is 16 amino acids long. The CDR3 nucleotides read TGTGCCAGCAGTTACGACTGGGGCGTGGGGTGTTCACCCCTCCACTTT. Protein: CASSYDWGVGCSPLHF.

This chain links TRBV19 with TRBJ1-1, with no clear D. This CDR3 spans 15 amino acids. CDR1 LNHDA and CDR2 SQIVND come from the germline V gene (reference sequence). Trimming shortened V by 6 bases and J by 5 bases, and 19 bases separated the two germline ends. CDR3 sequence: CASRILGSRGTEAFF. The DNA of the CDR3 is TGTGCCAGTAGGATCCTCGGGTCCAGAGGGACTGAAGCTTTCTTT.

The J gene is TRBJ2-7, the V gene TRBV6-5; no firm D call. V lost 1 base to trimming and J lost 0 bases, with 7 bases between them. Germline-derived CDR1 and CDR2 are MNHEY and SVGAGI. CDR3 length: 14 amino acids. The CDR3, as DNA: TGTGCCAGCAGTTACTACGGGTTCTCCTACGAGCAGTACTTC. Translating it yields CASSYYGFSYEQYF.

J is TRBJ1-3 and V is TRBV19; 7 bases are shared with TRBD1. The CDR3 runs 16 residues. V was pared by 9 bases and J by 0 bases, with 11 bases of the junction left unmatched. Per germline, CDR1 LNHDA and CDR2 SQIVND (reference sequence). The CDR3 DNA reads as TGTGCCAGCCGCCCTCCGGGACAGATCTCTGGAAACACCATATATTTT. Its translation is CASRPPGQISGNTIYF.

The V and J genes are TRBV5-1 and TRBJ1-5, with a possible D match to TRBD1 (5 bases). Trimming left V 2 bases short and J 7 bases short, with 10 bases between. This CDR3 region has 13 residues. The V gene's germline CDR1 is SGHRS and CDR2 YFSETQ. Written as DNA, the CDR3 is TGCGCCAGCAGCTTAGGGGAGGGACAGCCCCAGCATTTT. It is translated as CASSLGEGQPQHF.

The chain links TRBV7-2 to TRBJ1-1; tentative D call: TRBD1 (5 bases). The CDR3 contains 14 residues. Germline CDR1 is SGHTA and CDR2 is FQGNSA. V was cut by 2 bases and J by 2 bases, with 9 bases left in between. The CDR3 sequence is CASSLSQGNTEAFF. The CDR3 DNA reads TGTGCCAGCAGCTTAAGCCAGGGAAACACTGAAGCTTTCTTT.

The V and J genes are TRBV15 and TRBJ2-3, with 9 bases fitting TRBD1. Germline-derived CDR1 and CDR2 are LNHNV and YYDKDF (reference sequence). Trimming at V came to 3 bases and at J to 4 bases, leaving 8 bases not matched to a gene. This CDR3 comprises 16 residues. The CDR3 region is CATSSAWDRESDTQYF. CDR3 nucleotide sequence: TGTGCCACCAGCAGCGCTTGGGACAGGGAATCAGATACGCAGTATTTT.

The V call is TRBV24-1, the J call TRBJ2-5; 7 nucleotides line up with TRBD2. Germline V gene lookup returns CDR1 KGHDR and CDR2 SFDVKD. This CDR3 contains 14 residues. Trimming at V came to 6 bases and at J to 1 base, leaving 4 bases not matched to a gene. Written as DNA, the CDR3 is TGTGCCACCAGTCTGAGCGGGGCCCAAGAGACCCAGTACTTC. Amino acids: CATSLSGAQETQYF.

CDR3 region: CASSPGGLAFQETQYF. The CDR3 DNA sequence: TGCGCCAGCAGCCCCGGTGGACTAGCGTTCCAAGAGACCCAGTACTTC. The rearrangement joins TRBV5-1 to TRBJ2-5; TRBD2 agrees at 9 bases. After removal of 4 bases from V and 1 base from J, the junction contained 8 bases not matched to a gene. Germline V lookup: CDR1 SGHRS, CDR2 YFSETQ. This CDR3 spans 16 amino acids.

V is TRBV4-1 and J is TRBJ1-2; D uncertain. Germline values: CDR1 MGHRA, CDR2 YSYEKL. There are 17 residues in the CDR3. Trimming removed 1 base from V and 7 bases from J, with 22 bases in between. CDR3 nucleotide sequence: TGCGCCAGCAGCCAAGTTTTCCCACAGAGGGAGGGCAGTGGCTACACCTTC. This encodes CASSQVFPQREGSGYTF.

The V gene is TRBV6-5, the J gene TRBJ2-7; 13 bases are shared with TRBD2. CDR3 size: 15 residues. V dropped 6 bases and J dropped 3; count of bases not matched to a gene: 5. CDR1 and CDR2 (germline): MNHEY, SVGAGI. The DNA for the CDR3 is TGTGCCAGCAGGGTGACTAGCGGGGGGTTCTACGAGCAGTACTTC. Protein sequence: CASRVTSGGFYEQYF.

The table lists this clone with a count of one. The sample has other DNA sequences that encode this CDR3 too. V usage is TRBV6-5 and J usage is TRBJ2-1; 8 bases match TRBD1. Trimming took 6 bases from V and 7 from J; bases not matched to a gene: 2. This CDR3 comprises 12 residues. CDR1 is MNHEY and CDR2 is SVGAGI in the germline V gene. CDR3 sequence (DNA): TGTGCCAGCAGCTACAGGGGGAATGAGCAGTTCTTC. Translated, it gives CASSYRGNEQFF.

The J gene is TRBJ2-1, the V gene TRBV7-3; the D gene is possibly TRBD1 (5 bases). The V gene's germline CDR1 is SGHTA and CDR2 FQGTGA. V lost 5 bases and J lost 0, with 17 bases in between. This CDR3 has 17 residues. CDR3 bases: TGTGCCAGCAGCCATCGCCCGACAGTCAGCTCCTACAATGAGCAGTTCTTC. This translates into CASSHRPTVSSYNEQFF.

The genes are TRBV7-3 and TRBJ2-2, with TRBD2 matching over 8 bases. From germline, CDR1 is SGHTA and CDR2 FQGTGA. With 3 bases clipped from V and 2 bases from J, the junction kept 5 bases outside the gene matches. The CDR3 covers 16 residues. CDR3 DNA sequence: TGTGCCAGCAGCTTGGCAGCGGGGGTTAACACCGGGGAGCTGTTTTTT. It encodes CASSLAAGVNTGELFF.

The V gene is TRBV9, the J gene TRBJ1-5; D is perhaps TRBD1 (5 bases). From germline, CDR1 is SGDLS and CDR2 YYNGEE. This CDR3 spans 13 amino acids. The V end was cut by 3 bases, the J end by 7 bases, with 11 bases between. CDR3 loop: CASSAGLQQPQHF. The CDR3 bases are TGTGCCAGCAGCGCGGGACTTCAACAGCCCCAGCATTTT.